Following are 5 T cell receptor beta chains from one sample sequenced in a study of blood T cells in healthy people across ages. Then a second PCR, running roughly 7 to 11 cycles, was carried out with a sample-barcoded 5' primer and a J-beta primer mix. TCRdb passed the 5' RACE reads through MiXCR, listing each CDR3 protein once. The repertoire holds about 1,500,000 distinct CDR3 sequences, with 28% as singletons. Specimen: blood. The receptors come from a woman aged 25 to 45 in good health.

This clonotype was observed a handful of times. The chain employs TRBV28 and TRBJ1-3; 7 bases agree with TRBD1. The germline V gene has CDR1 MDHEN and CDR2 SYDVKM. The V and J ends lost 6 bases and 0 bases, in that order; junction bases with no gene match: 2. The CDR3 is 14 residues long. CDR3 residues: CASRTGTSGNTIYF. In nucleotides, the CDR3 is TGTGCCAGCAGGACAGGGACCTCTGGAAACACCATATATTTT.

The chain joins TRBV3-1 to TRBJ2-1, with D unclear. Germline CDR1 is LGHDT and CDR2 is YNNKEL (reference sequence). The V and J ends lost 8 bases and 3 bases respectively, with 5 bases between them. The CDR3 sequence is 11 residues long. The CDR3 nucleotides are TGTGCCAGCGCGAGCTACAATGAGCAGTTCTTC. Amino acids: CASASYNEQFF.

The V gene is TRBV6-1, the J gene TRBJ1-2, with a possible D match to TRBD1 (5 bases). V gave up 3 bases and J gave up 4 bases, with 12 bases separating them. Germline V gene lookup returns CDR1 MNHNS and CDR2 SASEGT. The CDR3 extends over 14 amino acids. DNA for the CDR3: TGTGCCAGCAGTGATATAGGGGCCCTCTATGGCTACACCTTC. Translated: CASSDIGALYGYTF.

The chain combines TRBV5-1 with TRBJ2-7, with D tentatively TRBD1 (5 bases). Germline lookup yields CDR1 SGHRS and CDR2 YFSETQ. The CDR3 is made up of 13 amino acids. Trimming left V 9 bases short and J 2 bases short, with 15 bases between. This chain's CDR3 is CATSIDSPYEQYF. CDR3 nucleotide sequence: TGCGCCACCTCTATCGACAGCCCCTACGAGCAGTACTTC.

This clonotype occurred once. The chain links TRBV29-1 to TRBJ2-5; D is unclear. Germline loops: CDR1 SQVTM, CDR2 ANQGSEA. This CDR3 has 10 residues. V lost 4 bases and J lost 11, with 11 bases in between. CDR3 sequence: CSVVADEQYF. The CDR3 DNA is TGCAGCGTTGTTGCGGATGAGCAGTACTTC.